This entry lists 21 T cell receptor beta chains sequenced from one sample in a study of identifying expanded T cells in peripheral blood. Repertoires were generated with immunoSEQ multiplex PCR, while TCRdb's copy carries only in-frame clones and drops some. This table has more than 55,000 clones, about 87% appearing once. The sample consisted of blood. The receptors shown here come from a person aged 18 to 70 in good health.

The V and J genes are TRBV5-1 and TRBJ2-7, with D unclear. This CDR3 spans 16 amino acids. The germline CDR1 and CDR2 sequences are SGHRS and YFSETQ. The V end was cut by 5 bases, the J end by 2 bases, with 20 bases between. The CDR3 DNA sequence: TGCGCCAGCAGTTCCGGAGTAGTGCGACACACCTACGAGCAGTACTTC. As protein: CASSSGVVRHTYEQYF.

V gene TRBV6-1 combines with J gene TRBJ2-5; no firm D call. Trimming removed 0 bases from V and 9 bases from J, with 11 bases in between. The CDR3 runs 13 residues. Germline CDR1 reads MNHNS; CDR2 reads SASEGT. DNA of the CDR3: TGTGCCAGCAGTGAAGCTTTGCGCGGTGCCCAGTACTTC. Its protein is CASSEALRGAQYF.

This clone has only one observation. The gene calls are TRBV7-9 and TRBJ2-5; 7 bases are a match to TRBD1. Germline V gives CDR1 SEHNR, CDR2 FQNEAQ (reference sequence). V was pared by 4 bases and J by 5 bases, with 7 bases of the junction left unmatched. The CDR3 is 14 residues long. In DNA form, the CDR3 reads TGTGCCAGCAGCTCCGGGACAGTATCCGAGACCCAGTACTTC. It yields the protein CASSSGTVSETQYF. Looking up the rest from reference TRBV7-9 and TRBJ2-5 gives the full variable domain: DTGVSQNPRHKITKRGQNVTFRCDPISEHNRLYWYRQTLGQGPEFLTYFQNEAQLEKSRLLSDRFSAERPKGSFSTLEIQRTEQGDSAMYLCASSSGTVSETQYFGPGTRLLVL.

J is TRBJ1-5 and V is TRBV5-8; D perhaps matches TRBD1 (6 bases). This CDR3 has 13 amino acids. The germline gives CDR1 SGHTS, CDR2 YDEGEE. Trimming pared 4 bases from V and 6 bases from J, leaving 11 bases between. The DNA for the CDR3 is TGTGCCAGCAGCCTAAACAGGGTTCAGCCCCAGCATTTT. Translation gives CASSLNRVQPQHF.

In this sample, this clone turned up a few times. This chain connects TRBV28 to TRBJ1-6; no clear D. The CDR3 spans 13 residues. In germline, CDR1 is MDHEN, CDR2 SYDVKM. The V end lost 8 bases, the J end lost 7 bases, and 12 bases lay between the germline ends. CDR3 DNA: TGTGCCAGCTGCCCCGAAAGGAATTCACCCCTCCACTTT. Protein sequence: CASCPERNSPLHF.

This clone occurred a few times. The chain employs TRBV10-2 and TRBJ1-5; D is undetermined. Germline V gene data show CDR1 as WSHSY and CDR2 as SAAADI. The CDR3 extends over 13 amino acids. Trimming removed 4 bases from V and 4 bases from J, with 8 bases in between. The CDR3 DNA reads TGCGCCAGCAGTGGGGCAGAGAATCAGCCCCAGCATTTT. This translates into CASSGAENQPQHF.

The V call is TRBV10-2, the J call TRBJ2-1; 16 bases map to TRBD2. CDR3 length: 18 residues. Looked up from germline, CDR1 is WSHSY and CDR2 is SAAADI. The ends lost 7 bases at V and 0 bases at J; junction bases unmatched: 6. The CDR3 DNA reads as TGCGCCAGCAACCCCGGGACTAGCGGGGGGGGCTCCTACAATGAGCAGTTCTTC. Its protein product is CASNPGTSGGGSYNEQFF.

The chain carries TRBV30 and TRBJ2-2; D is ambiguous. Trimming left V 0 bases short and J 3 bases short, with 5 bases between. The CDR3 is 13 amino acids. Germline CDR1 and CDR2: GTSNPN and SVGIG (reference sequence). The CDR3 spells CAWSVSDTGELFF. CDR3 DNA sequence: TGTGCCTGGAGTGTATCGGACACCGGGGAGCTGTTTTTT.

V gene TRBV5-4 combines with J gene TRBJ2-1, with 8 bases fitting TRBD1. The CDR3 consists of 14 residues. CDR1 is SGHNT, CDR2 YYREEE, per germline (reference sequence). The J segment lost 8 bases and the V segment lost 4 bases, leaving 8 bases of the junction unmatched. CDR3 sequence reads: CASSQGTGWDEQFF. The CDR3 nucleotides are TGTGCCAGCAGCCAAGGGACAGGTTGGGATGAGCAGTTCTTC.

The chain is built from TRBV27 and TRBJ1-2; TRBD1 might be the D (5 bases). This CDR3 has 14 amino acids. V shed 5 bases and J shed 3 bases, with 13 bases lying between them. From germline, CDR1 is MNHEY and CDR2 SMNVEV (reference sequence). DNA for the CDR3: TGTGCCAGCAGTCCGTCCGGGGGGTACTATGGCTACACCTTC. It yields the protein CASSPSGGYYGYTF.

The chain has TRBV6-4 and TRBJ2-2; D may be TRBD2 (6 bases). The V end was cut by 4 bases, the J end by 8 bases, with 20 bases between. The length of the CDR3 is 16 residues. Germline loops: CDR1 MRHNA, CDR2 SNTAGT. The DNA for the CDR3 is TGTGCCAGCAGTGCTAATCCCGGGACTGAGAGTGGGGAGCTGTTTTTT. Protein sequence: CASSANPGTESGELFF.

The V gene is TRBV10-2, the J gene TRBJ2-1; weak D call: TRBD2 (5 bases). Trimming stripped 8 bases from V and 4 bases from J, with 12 bases between. The CDR3 runs 13 residues. Germline V lookup: CDR1 WSHSY, CDR2 SAAADI. The CDR3 nucleotides read TGCGCCAGCCAAGGGAGCGGTTACAATGAGCAGTTCTTC. Translating it yields CASQGSGYNEQFF.

The chain has TRBV6-5 and TRBJ1-6; possibly TRBD1 for D (5 bases). This CDR3 has 14 residues. Germline values: CDR1 MNHEY, CDR2 SVGAGI. V lost 2 bases, J lost 5 bases, and 7 bases lay in between. As DNA, the CDR3 is TGTGCCAGCAGTTACGGGGGACATAATTCACCCCTCCACTTT. Amino acid sequence: CASSYGGHNSPLHF.

CDR3 protein: CASSQDLRGGYEQYF. The DNA for the CDR3 is TGCGCCAGCAGCCAAGATCTACGGGGCGGCTACGAGCAGTACTTC. The chain recombines TRBV4-3 with TRBJ2-5, with D perhaps assigned TRBD1 or TRBD2 (5 bases each). The end of the DNA is better explained by TRBJ2-7, so the J call may be wrong. The CDR3 has 15 residues. Per the germline V gene, CDR1 is LGHNA and CDR2 is YSLEER.

This CDR3 is CASSLGEGTEAFF. The CDR3 DNA reads as TGTGCCAGCAGCTTAGGTGAGGGCACTGAAGCTTTCTTT. The chain carries TRBV7-6 and TRBJ1-1; no clear D gene. The CDR3 is 13 residues long. V lost 1 base, J lost 4 bases, and 7 bases lay in between. CDR1 is SGHVS, CDR2 FNYEAQ, per germline. The whole variable domain, remainder taken from reference TRBV7-6 and TRBJ1-1, is GAGVSQSPRYKVTKRGQDVALRCDPISGHVSLYWYRQALGQGPEFLTYFNYEAQQDKSGLPNDRFSAERPEGSISTLTIQRTEQRDSAMYRCASSLGEGTEAFFGQGTRLTVV.

The chain combines TRBV19 with TRBJ1-5; D gene unclear. With 6 bases removed from V and 7 bases from J, the gap between germline ends came to 19 bases. Germline V lookup: CDR1 LNHDA, CDR2 SQIVND (reference sequence). This CDR3 has 15 residues. CDR3 in amino acids: CASRQADVVSQPQHF. CDR3 DNA: TGTGCCAGTAGACAAGCCGACGTTGTCAGCCAGCCCCAGCATTTT.

The J gene is TRBJ2-7, the V gene TRBV27; no reliable D call. The V and J ends lost 5 bases and 3 bases respectively, with 14 bases between them. Germline V gene lookup returns CDR1 MNHEY and CDR2 SMNVEV (reference sequence). The CDR3 has 14 residues. CDR3 coding DNA: TGTGCCAGCAGTGGGTCAGACAATGGCTACGAGCAGTACTTC. Amino acid sequence: CASSGSDNGYEQYF.

V is TRBV7-2 and J is TRBJ2-3; D ambiguous. CDR3 length: 17 amino acids. The V end lost 2 bases, the J end lost 4 bases, and 19 bases lay between the germline ends. Looked up from germline, CDR1 is SGHTA and CDR2 is FQGNSA. Here the CDR3 reads CASSLPPGRSAPDTQYF. The CDR3, as DNA: TGTGCCAGCAGCTTACCCCCAGGCCGAAGCGCGCCAGATACGCAGTATTTT.

The chain is built from TRBV7-2 and TRBJ2-5, with D perhaps TRBD1 (5 bases). Germline V lookup: CDR1 SGHTA, CDR2 FQGNSA. The CDR3 sequence is 12 residues long. Trimming stripped 2 bases from V and 5 bases from J, with 6 bases between. The CDR3 nucleotides are TGTGCCAGCAGCTTAAACAGGGAGACCCAGTACTTC. Its protein is CASSLNRETQYF.

The chain is built from TRBV6-1 and TRBJ1-5; 9 bases are a match to TRBD1. The CDR3 sequence is 16 residues long. CDR1 and CDR2 from the germline V gene are MNHNS and SASEGT. The ends lost 6 bases at V and 5 bases at J; junction bases unmatched: 11. The CDR3 sequence is CASSELPGQGHQPQHF. The CDR3 DNA follows: TGTGCCAGCAGCGAATTACCGGGACAGGGCCATCAGCCCCAGCATTTT.

V usage is TRBV11-2 and J usage is TRBJ2-7; tentatively, D is TRBD1 or TRBD2 (5 bases each). V dropped 5 bases and J dropped 0 bases, with 11 bases sitting between them. CDR3 size: 14 residues. Germline V CDR1 and CDR2: SGHAT, FQNNGV. This CDR3 reads CASSQTGGSYEQYF. The CDR3 coding sequence is TGTGCCAGCAGCCAGACTGGGGGCTCCTACGAGCAGTACTTC.